The text below deals with one TCR beta chain. These data originate in a study of T cell responses to AZD1222 COVID-19 vaccine. The assay was immunoSEQ multiplex PCR, and TCRdb's table has in-frame clones only and misses some. This sample has about 140,000 clones, with 92% found just once. With 0 bases removed from V and 1 base from J, the gap between germline ends came to 9 bases. Germline V gives CDR1 SEHNR, CDR2 FQNEAQ (reference sequence). The CDR3 has 15 amino acids. Sequencing used peripheral blood, obtained 28 days after the second AZD1222 dose. This receptor was identified in an adult who received the AZD1222 COVID-19 vaccine. J is TRBJ1-2 and V is TRBV7-9, with D perhaps matching TRBD1 (6 bases). This CDR3 is CASSLAWGLNYGYTF. The CDR3 DNA is TGTGCCAGCAGCTTAGCTTGGGGGCTTAACTATGGCTACACCTTC.